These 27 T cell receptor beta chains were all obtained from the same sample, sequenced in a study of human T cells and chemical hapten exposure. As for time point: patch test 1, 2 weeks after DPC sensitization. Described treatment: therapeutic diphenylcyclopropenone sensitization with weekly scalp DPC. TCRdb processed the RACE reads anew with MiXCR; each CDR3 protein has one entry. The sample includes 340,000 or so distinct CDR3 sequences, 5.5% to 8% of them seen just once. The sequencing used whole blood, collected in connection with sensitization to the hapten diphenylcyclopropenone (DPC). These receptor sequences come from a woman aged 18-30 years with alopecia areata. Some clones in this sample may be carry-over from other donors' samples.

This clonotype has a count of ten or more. CDR3 sequence reads: CSATKGRGIETQYF. DNA for the CDR3: TGCAGTGCTACCAAAGGCCGGGGTATAGAGACCCAGTACTTC. The V and J genes are TRBV20-1 and TRBJ2-5; perhaps TRBD2 as D (5 bases). The CDR3 runs to 14 residues. Germline-derived CDR1 and CDR2 are DFQATT and SNEGSKA (reference sequence). The V end lost 4 bases, the J end lost 4 bases, and 16 bases lay between the germline ends.

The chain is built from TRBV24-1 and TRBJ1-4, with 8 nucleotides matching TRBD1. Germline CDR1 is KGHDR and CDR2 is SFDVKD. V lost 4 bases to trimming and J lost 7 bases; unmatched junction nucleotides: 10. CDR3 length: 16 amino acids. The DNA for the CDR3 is TGTGCCACCAGTGAACCCGGACAGGGAGGAGGTGAAAAACTGTTTTTT. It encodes CATSEPGQGGGEKLFF.

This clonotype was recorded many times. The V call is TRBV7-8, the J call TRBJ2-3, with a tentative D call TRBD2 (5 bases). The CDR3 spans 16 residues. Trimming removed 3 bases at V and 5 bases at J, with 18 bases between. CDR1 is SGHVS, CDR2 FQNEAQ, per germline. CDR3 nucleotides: TGTGCCAGCAGCTTGAGGACTCTTATTTTGGAAGATACGCAGTATTTT. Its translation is CASSLRTLILEDTQYF.

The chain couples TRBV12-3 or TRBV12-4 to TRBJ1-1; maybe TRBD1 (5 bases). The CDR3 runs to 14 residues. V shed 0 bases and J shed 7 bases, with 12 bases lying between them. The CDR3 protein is CASSLASLDIEAFF. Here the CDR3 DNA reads TGTGCCAGCAGTTTAGCCAGTTTGGACATTGAAGCTTTCTTT.

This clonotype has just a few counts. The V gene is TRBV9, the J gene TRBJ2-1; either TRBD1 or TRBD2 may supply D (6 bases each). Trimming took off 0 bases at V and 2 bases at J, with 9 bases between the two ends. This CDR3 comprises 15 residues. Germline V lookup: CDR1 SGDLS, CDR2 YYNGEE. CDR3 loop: CASSVAGGPYNEQFF. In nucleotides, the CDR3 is TGTGCCAGCAGCGTAGCTGGGGGGCCCTACAATGAGCAGTTCTTC.

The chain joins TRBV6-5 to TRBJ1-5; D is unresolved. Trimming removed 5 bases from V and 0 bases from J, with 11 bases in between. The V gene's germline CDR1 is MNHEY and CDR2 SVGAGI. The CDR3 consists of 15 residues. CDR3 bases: TGTGCCAGCAGTCCAGACGGAAATAGCAATCAGCCCCAGCATTTT. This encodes CASSPDGNSNQPQHF.

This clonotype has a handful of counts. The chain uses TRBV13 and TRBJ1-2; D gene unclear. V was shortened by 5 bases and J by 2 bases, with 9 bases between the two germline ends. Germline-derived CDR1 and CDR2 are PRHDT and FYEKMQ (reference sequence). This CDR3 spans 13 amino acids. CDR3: CASSTALNYGYTF. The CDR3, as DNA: TGTGCCAGCAGCACAGCCTTGAACTATGGCTACACCTTC.

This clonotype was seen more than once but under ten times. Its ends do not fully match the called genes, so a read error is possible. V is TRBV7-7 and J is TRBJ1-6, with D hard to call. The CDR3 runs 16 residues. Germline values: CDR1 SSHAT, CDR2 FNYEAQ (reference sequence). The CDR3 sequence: CASSLVRGLENSPLHF. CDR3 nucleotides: TGTGCTAGCAGCTTAGTGAGAGGATTGGAGAATTCACCCCTCCACTTT.

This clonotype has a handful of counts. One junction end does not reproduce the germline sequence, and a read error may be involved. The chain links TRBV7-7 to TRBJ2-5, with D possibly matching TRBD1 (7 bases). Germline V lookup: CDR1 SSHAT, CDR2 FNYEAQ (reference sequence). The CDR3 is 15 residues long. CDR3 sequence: CASSLGGTAQETQYF. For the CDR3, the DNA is TGTGCTAGCAGCCTCGGCGGGACAGCTCAAGAGACCCAGTACTTC. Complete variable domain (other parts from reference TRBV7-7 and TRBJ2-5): GAGVSQSPRYKVTKRGQDVTLRCDPISSHATLYWYQQALGQGPEFLTYFNYEAQPDKSGLPSDRFSAERPEGSISTLTIQRTEQRDSAMYRCASSLGGTAQETQYFGPGTRLLVL.

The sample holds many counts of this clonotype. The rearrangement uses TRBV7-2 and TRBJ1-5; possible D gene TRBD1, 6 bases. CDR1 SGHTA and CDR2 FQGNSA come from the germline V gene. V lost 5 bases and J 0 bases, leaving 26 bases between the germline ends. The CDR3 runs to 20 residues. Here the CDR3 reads CASSVELPGQLTNSNQPQHF. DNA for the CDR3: TGTGCCAGCAGCGTCGAACTCCCGGGACAACTAACGAATAGCAATCAGCCCCAGCATTTT. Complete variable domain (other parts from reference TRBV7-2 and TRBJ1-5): GAGVSQSPSNKVTEKGKDVELRCDPISGHTALYWYRQSLGQGLEFLIYFQGNSAPDKSGLPSDRFSAERTGGSVSTLTIQRTQQEDSAVYLCASSVELPGQLTNSNQPQHFGDGTRLSIL.

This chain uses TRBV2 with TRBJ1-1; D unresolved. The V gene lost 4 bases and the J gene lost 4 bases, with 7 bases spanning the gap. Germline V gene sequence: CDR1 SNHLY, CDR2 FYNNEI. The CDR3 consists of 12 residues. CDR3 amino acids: CASSGDTTEAFF. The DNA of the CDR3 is TGTGCCAGCAGTGGGGATACCACTGAAGCTTTCTTT.

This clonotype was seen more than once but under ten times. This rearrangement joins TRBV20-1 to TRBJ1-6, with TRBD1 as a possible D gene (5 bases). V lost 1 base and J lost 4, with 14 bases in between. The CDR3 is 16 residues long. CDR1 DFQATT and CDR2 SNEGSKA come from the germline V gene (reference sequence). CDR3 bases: TGCAGTGCTAGAGCCCCGGGCAGGGAGTATAATTCACCCCTCCACTTT. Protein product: CSARAPGREYNSPLHF.

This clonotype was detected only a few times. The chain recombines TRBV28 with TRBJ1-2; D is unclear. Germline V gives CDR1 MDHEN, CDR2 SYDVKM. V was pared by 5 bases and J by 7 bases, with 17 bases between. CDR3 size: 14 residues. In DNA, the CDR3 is TGTGCCAGCAGTGGAAGGGTCAGAGTGGCTGGCTACACCTTC. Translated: CASSGRVRVAGYTF.

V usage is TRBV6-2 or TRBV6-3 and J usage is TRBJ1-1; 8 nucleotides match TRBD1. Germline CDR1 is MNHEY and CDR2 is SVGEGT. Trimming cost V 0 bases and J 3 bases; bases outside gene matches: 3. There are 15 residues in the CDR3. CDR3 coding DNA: TGTGCCAGCAGTTACTCGGACAGGGCCTACACTGAAGCTTTCTTT. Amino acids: CASSYSDRAYTEAFF.

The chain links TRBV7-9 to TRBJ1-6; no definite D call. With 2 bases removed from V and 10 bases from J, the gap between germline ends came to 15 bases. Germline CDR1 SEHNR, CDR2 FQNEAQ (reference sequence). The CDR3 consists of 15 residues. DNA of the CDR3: TGTGCCAGCAGCTTAAGACTAGGGAGGAACTCACCCCTCCACTTT. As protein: CASSLRLGRNSPLHF.

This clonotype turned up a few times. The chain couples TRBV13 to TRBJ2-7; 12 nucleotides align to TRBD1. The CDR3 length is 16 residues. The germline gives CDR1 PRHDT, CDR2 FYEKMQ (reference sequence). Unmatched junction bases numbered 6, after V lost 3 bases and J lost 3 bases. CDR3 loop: CASSLGRDRGLYEQYF. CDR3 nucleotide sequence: TGTGCCAGCAGCTTGGGCCGGGACAGGGGGCTCTACGAGCAGTACTTC.

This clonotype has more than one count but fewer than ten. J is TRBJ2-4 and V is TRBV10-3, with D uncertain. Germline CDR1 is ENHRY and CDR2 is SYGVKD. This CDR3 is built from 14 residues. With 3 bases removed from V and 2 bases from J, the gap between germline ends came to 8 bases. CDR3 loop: CAISEDRPKNIQYF. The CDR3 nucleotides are TGTGCCATCAGTGAAGACCGACCCAAAAACATTCAGTACTTC.

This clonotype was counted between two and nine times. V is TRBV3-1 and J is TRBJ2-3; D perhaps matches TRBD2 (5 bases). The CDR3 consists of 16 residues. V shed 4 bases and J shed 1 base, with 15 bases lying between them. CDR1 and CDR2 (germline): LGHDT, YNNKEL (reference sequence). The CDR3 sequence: CASSRGPGLGTDTQYF. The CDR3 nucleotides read TGTGCCAGCAGCCGAGGTCCGGGGTTAGGCACAGATACGCAGTATTTT.

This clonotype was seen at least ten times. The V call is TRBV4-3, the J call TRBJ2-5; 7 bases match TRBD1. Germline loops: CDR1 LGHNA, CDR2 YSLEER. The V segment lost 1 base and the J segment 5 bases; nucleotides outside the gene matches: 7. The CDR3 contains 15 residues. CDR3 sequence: CASSQVDRVGETQYF. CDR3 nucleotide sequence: TGCGCCAGCAGCCAAGTAGACAGGGTTGGGGAGACCCAGTACTTC.

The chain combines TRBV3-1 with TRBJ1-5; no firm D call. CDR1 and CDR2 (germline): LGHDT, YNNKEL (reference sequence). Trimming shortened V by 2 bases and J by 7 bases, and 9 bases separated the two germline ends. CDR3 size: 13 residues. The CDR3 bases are TGTGCCAGCAGCCAAATGGGAGAACAGCCCCAGCATTTT. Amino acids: CASSQMGEQPQHF.

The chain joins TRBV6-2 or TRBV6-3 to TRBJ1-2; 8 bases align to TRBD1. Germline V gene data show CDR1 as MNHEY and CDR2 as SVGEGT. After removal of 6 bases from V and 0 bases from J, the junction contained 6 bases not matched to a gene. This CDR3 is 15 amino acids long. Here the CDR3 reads CASRVTGEANYGYTF. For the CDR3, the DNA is TGTGCCAGCAGAGTGACAGGGGAGGCTAACTATGGCTACACCTTC.

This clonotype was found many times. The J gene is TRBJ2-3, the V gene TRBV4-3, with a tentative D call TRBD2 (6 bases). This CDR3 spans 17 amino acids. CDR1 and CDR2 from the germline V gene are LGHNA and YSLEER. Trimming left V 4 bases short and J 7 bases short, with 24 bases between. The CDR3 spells CASSRGPGASLANTQYF. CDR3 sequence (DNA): TGCGCCAGCAGCCGCGGACCGGGAGCTTCCCTAGCTAATACGCAGTATTTT.

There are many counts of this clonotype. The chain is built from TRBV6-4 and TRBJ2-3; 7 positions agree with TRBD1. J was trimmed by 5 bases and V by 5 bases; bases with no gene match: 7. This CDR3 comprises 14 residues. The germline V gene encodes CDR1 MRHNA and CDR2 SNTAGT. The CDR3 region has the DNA TGTGCCAGCAGTAGACAGGGAGAGGGAGATACGCAGTATTTT. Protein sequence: CASSRQGEGDTQYF.

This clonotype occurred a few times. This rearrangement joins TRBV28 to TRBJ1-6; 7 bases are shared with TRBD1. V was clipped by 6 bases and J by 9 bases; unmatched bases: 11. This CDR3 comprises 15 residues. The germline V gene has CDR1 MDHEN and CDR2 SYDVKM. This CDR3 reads CASRPSDRVRSPLHF. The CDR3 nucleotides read TGTGCCAGCAGACCCTCAGACAGGGTACGTTCACCCCTCCACTTT.

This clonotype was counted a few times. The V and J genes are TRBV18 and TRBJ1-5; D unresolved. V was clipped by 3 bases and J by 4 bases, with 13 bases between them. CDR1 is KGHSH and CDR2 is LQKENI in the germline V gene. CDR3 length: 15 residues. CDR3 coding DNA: TGTGCCAGCTCACCGGAGCAGGCGTCAAATCAGCCCCAGCATTTT. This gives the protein CASSPEQASNQPQHF. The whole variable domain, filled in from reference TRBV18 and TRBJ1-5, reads NAGVMQNPRHLVRRRGQEARLRCSPMKGHSHVYWYRQLPEEGLKFMVYLQKENIIDESGMPKERFSAEFPKEGPSILRIQQVVRGDSAAYFCASSPEQASNQPQHFGDGTRLSIL.

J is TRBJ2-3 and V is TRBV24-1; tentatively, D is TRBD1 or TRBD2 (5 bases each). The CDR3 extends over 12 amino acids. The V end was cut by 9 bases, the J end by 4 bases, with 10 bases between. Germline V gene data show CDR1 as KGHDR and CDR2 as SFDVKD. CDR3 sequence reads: CATGTLADTQYF. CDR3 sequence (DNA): TGTGCCACCGGGACGTTGGCAGATACGCAGTATTTT.

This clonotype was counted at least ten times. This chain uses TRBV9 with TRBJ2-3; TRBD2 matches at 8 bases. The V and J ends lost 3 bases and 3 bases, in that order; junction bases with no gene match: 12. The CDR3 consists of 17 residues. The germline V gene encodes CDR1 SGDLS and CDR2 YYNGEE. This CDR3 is CASSAGSSGGYTDTQYF. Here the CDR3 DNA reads TGTGCCAGCAGCGCAGGCTCCAGCGGGGGTTATACAGATACGCAGTATTTT.